A selection of T cell receptor beta chains follows, all from one sample in a study of graft-versus-host responses after intestinal transplantation. Method: immunoSEQ multiplex PCR; TCRdb's copy keeps in-frame clones and lacks some. The sample carries about 38,000 clones, roughly four fifths recorded once. The sample consisted of PBMCs, taken more than 950 days after transplant. Receptors originate from a human patient who received an intestinal transplant, so some T cells may come from the graft donor. Both conserved end residues are part of each CDR3. The order of the fields is V gene, J gene, D gene, CDR3 length, CDR3 protein, CDR3 DNA. A D gene is named only where the DNA matches it firmly.

TRBV7-8	TRBJ2-7	TRBD1	16	CASSPPTGTGGYEQYF	TGTGCCAGCAGTCCCCCGACCGGGACAGGGGGTTACGAGCAGTACTTC
TRBV30	TRBJ1-2	NA	16	CAWSVPGARRSYGYTF	TGTGCCTGGAGTGTACCGGGGGCACGGCGGAGCTATGGCTACACCTTC
TRBV28	TRBJ1-5	NA	14	CASSPGRLNQPQHF	TGTGCCAGCAGCCCAGGACGGCTCAATCAGCCCCAGCATTTT
TRBV19	TRBJ1-6	NA	15	CASSIGGVGNSPLHF	TGTGCCAGTAGTATAGGTGGAGTGGGAAATTCACCCCTCCACTTT
TRBV4-1	TRBJ1-1	NA	14	CASSQGWGVTEAFF	TGCGCCAGCAGCCAGGGCTGGGGGGTCACTGAAGCTTTCTTT
TRBV9	TRBJ1-4	NA	16	CASSVNTGRNNEKLFF	TGTGCCAGCAGCGTAAACACGGGACGAAATAATGAAAAACTGTTTTTT
TRBV28	TRBJ2-7	TRBD2	11	CASSREDEQYF	TGTGCCAGCAGTCGGGAGGACGAGCAGTACTTC
TRBV5-6	TRBJ1-1	NA	15	CASSFLQGEDTEAFF	TGTGCCAGCAGCTTTCTACAGGGAGAGGACACTGAAGCTTTCTTT
TRBV6-5	TRBJ1-3	NA	15	CASSPGDFSGNTIYF	TGTGCCAGCAGCCCTGGGGATTTCTCTGGAAACACCATATATTTT
TRBV5-1	TRBJ2-2	NA	13	CASRQGSDGELFF	TGCGCCAGCAGGCAGGGGAGTGACGGGGAGCTGTTTTTT
TRBV19	TRBJ2-3	NA	20	CASYKSHPEGLQAGTDTQYF	TGTGCCAGTTACAAATCCCATCCCGAGGGACTCCAAGCGGGCACAGATACGCAGTATTTT
TRBV7-9	TRBJ2-2	TRBD1	15	CASSLGQGDTGELFF	TGTGCCAGCAGCTTAGGGCAGGGGGACACCGGGGAGCTGTTTTTT
TRBV29-1	TRBJ2-7	TRBD1	16	CSVEGLRGQGSYEQYF	TGCAGCGTTGAAGGTTTGCGGGGACAGGGGTCCTACGAGCAGTACTTC
TRBV5-4	TRBJ2-2	NA	14	CASSLKTATGELFF	TGTGCCAGCAGCCTTAAGACAGCTACCGGGGAGCTGTTTTTT